The 29 T cell receptor beta chains in this list originate from one sample, sequenced in a study of blood T cell repertoires in COVID-19. Assay: immunoSEQ multiplex PCR; the TCRdb copy retains only in-frame clones and omits some. The sample contains 250,000 to 300,000 clones, over 80% of which appear only once. Sequencing input: peripheral blood. The receptors originated from a man in his sixties who had recovered from COVID-19.

This clone showed up just a few times. The gene calls are TRBV27 and TRBJ2-1; 10 bases line up with TRBD2. V gave up 2 bases and J gave up 1 base; unmatched junction bases: 5. Per germline, CDR1 MNHEY and CDR2 SMNVEV (reference sequence). The CDR3 has 17 amino acids. The CDR3 region is CASSLGTSAMSYNEQFF. DNA of the CDR3: TGTGCCAGCAGTTTAGGGACTAGCGCGATGTCCTACAATGAGCAGTTCTTC.

There are a few counts of this clone. The rearrangement links TRBV24-1 to TRBJ2-3; 13 bases line up with TRBD2. Trimming cost V 10 bases and J 0 bases; bases outside gene matches: 15. Germline loops: CDR1 KGHDR, CDR2 SFDVKD. This CDR3 contains 19 residues. CDR3 region: CATSTGLAGAYASTDTQYF. The CDR3 region has the DNA TGTGCCACAAGTACCGGACTAGCGGGGGCCTATGCTAGCACAGATACGCAGTATTTT.

The gene calls are TRBV10-3 and TRBJ1-1, with D unclear. V was shortened by 0 bases and J by 5 bases, with 7 bases between the two germline ends. The V gene's germline CDR1 is ENHRY and CDR2 SYGVKD. This CDR3 has 13 residues. CDR3 amino acids: CAISESPGTEAFF. The CDR3 DNA sequence: TGTGCCATCAGTGAGTCGCCCGGGACTGAAGCTTTCTTT.

The CDR3 spells CASGGSGTDTQYF. CDR3 sequence (DNA): TGTGCCAGCGGAGGCAGCGGCACAGATACGCAGTATTTT. The V gene is TRBV6-5, the J gene TRBJ2-3; weak D call: TRBD2 (5 bases). CDR3 size: 13 residues. The germline V gene has CDR1 MNHEY and CDR2 SVGAGI. The V gene lost 8 bases and the J gene lost 1 base, with 10 bases spanning the gap.

The chain has TRBV5-1 and TRBJ1-1; 10 nucleotides agree with TRBD1. This CDR3 region has 15 residues. The trim removed 2 bases at V and 5 bases at J, leaving 6 bases unmatched. Germline V gene sequence: CDR1 SGHRS, CDR2 YFSETQ. The CDR3 DNA reads as TGCGCCAGCAGCTTCTCAGGGACAGGGGAAACTGAAGCTTTCTTT. Protein product: CASSFSGTGETEAFF.

The chain combines TRBV15 with TRBJ1-2; unclear D gene. The CDR3 covers 15 residues. Germline CDR1 is LNHNV and CDR2 is YYDKDF (reference sequence). V lost 5 bases and J 2 bases, leaving 15 bases between the germline ends. In DNA, the CDR3 is TGTGCCACCAGCCCAGACCTGGGAGGGAACTATGGCTACACCTTC. Its translation: CATSPDLGGNYGYTF.

The V gene is TRBV3-1 (or the pseudogene TRBV3-2), the J gene TRBJ2-5, with 7 nucleotides matching TRBD1. Germline CDR1 is LGHDT and CDR2 is YNNKEL (reference sequence). V was pared by 1 base and J by 2 bases, with 4 bases of the junction left unmatched. This CDR3 comprises 15 residues. The CDR3, as DNA: TGTGCCAGCAGCCAAGGGACAGGCCGTCAAGAGACCCAGTACTTC. Amino acids: CASSQGTGRQETQYF.

The rearrangement uses TRBV12-3 or TRBV12-4 and TRBJ2-7, with D maybe TRBD1 (5 bases). This CDR3 contains 12 residues. Trimming took 0 bases from V and 10 from J, leaving 10 bases between them. The CDR3 nucleotides are TGTGCCAGCAGTTTAGCGCTAAGGGGACAGTACTTC. It is translated as CASSLALRGQYF.

This chain connects TRBV3-1 (or the pseudogene TRBV3-2) to TRBJ2-3; TRBD1 agrees at 12 bases. From germline, CDR1 is LGHDT and CDR2 YNNKEL (reference sequence). This CDR3 spans 16 amino acids. V lost 4 bases to trimming and J lost 3 bases; unmatched junction nucleotides: 5. The CDR3 loop is CASSLGTGGETDTQYF. The CDR3, as DNA: TGTGCCAGCAGCCTCGGGACAGGGGGCGAGACAGATACGCAGTATTTT.

As DNA, the CDR3 is TGTGCCAGCAGCCTTAGCGGGGGGGCCGTTCAGACCCAGTACTTC. Translated, it gives CASSLSGGAVQTQYF. The chain is built from TRBV6-6 and TRBJ2-5, with 11 bases matching TRBD2. Germline CDR1 is MNHNY and CDR2 is SVGAGI (reference sequence). This CDR3 has 15 amino acids. V dropped 6 bases and J dropped 6; count of bases not matched to a gene: 9.

J is TRBJ2-1 and V is TRBV19, with 8 bases lining up with TRBD1. The length of the CDR3 is 15 residues. The germline V gene encodes CDR1 LNHDA and CDR2 SQIVND (reference sequence). V was pared by 3 bases and J by 3 bases, with 4 bases of the junction left unmatched. The CDR3 DNA reads TGTGCCAGTAGTATTTTCGGGACAGGCTACAATGAGCAGTTCTTC. Its protein product is CASSIFGTGYNEQFF.

The chain joins TRBV2 to TRBJ2-1; 10 bases fit TRBD2. The CDR3 loop spans 15 amino acids. CDR1 is SNHLY, CDR2 FYNNEI, per germline. J lost 3 bases, V lost 6 bases, and 5 bases had no gene match. As DNA, the CDR3 is TGTGCCAGCAGCACCGGGACTAGCGTCTACAATGAGCAGTTCTTC. It codes for CASSTGTSVYNEQFF.

For the CDR3, the DNA is TGTGCCAGCAGTTACGGTGGACTAGCGGGCCGATACAATGAGCAGTTCTTC. Translation gives CASSYGGLAGRYNEQFF. The chain joins TRBV6-2 or TRBV6-3 to TRBJ2-1; 11 nucleotides align to TRBD2. J gave up 4 bases and V 2 bases, and 7 bases lay outside the gene matches. CDR3 length: 17 residues. The germline V gene has CDR1 MNHEY and CDR2 SVGEGT.

The chain joins TRBV2 to TRBJ2-2, with 7 positions matching TRBD2. CDR3 length: 15 amino acids. CDR1 is SNHLY and CDR2 is FYNNEI in the germline V gene. J gave up 4 bases and V 5 bases, and 7 bases lay outside the gene matches. CDR3 bases: TGTGCCAGCAGTCAGCTAGCGGTTCCCACCGGGGAGCTGTTTTTT. It translates to CASSQLAVPTGELFF.

Concerning this clone: Its ends do not fully match the called genes, so a read error is possible. The chain employs TRBV18 and TRBJ2-3; D might be TRBD2 (6 bases). Per germline, CDR1 KGHSH and CDR2 LQKENI. The CDR3 loop spans 16 amino acids. The CDR3 reads CASSSPLAGSTDTQYF. The CDR3 DNA reads as TGTGCCAGCTCATCACCCCTGGCGGGAAGCACAGATACGCAGTATTTT.

This clone is a singleton in its sample. The V and J genes are TRBV7-9 and TRBJ1-2; D gene uncertain. The CDR3 runs to 16 residues. Germline CDR1 is SEHNR and CDR2 is FQNEAQ (reference sequence). The V end lost 0 bases, the J end lost 8 bases, and 19 bases lay between the germline ends. This CDR3 reads CASSLAVGGPSDGYTF. The CDR3 DNA reads as TGTGCCAGCAGCTTAGCGGTCGGCGGGCCCTCGGACGGCTACACCTTC.

The chain links TRBV19 to TRBJ1-5; D is possibly TRBD1 (6 bases). From germline, CDR1 is LNHDA and CDR2 SQIVND (reference sequence). Trimming took off 0 bases at V and 4 bases at J, with 13 bases between the two ends. This CDR3 has 16 amino acids. Here the CDR3 DNA reads TGTGCCAGTAGTATAGATACCAGGGGAGCGAATCAGCCCCAGCATTTT. Protein: CASSIDTRGANQPQHF.

The rearrangement links TRBV7-8 to TRBJ2-2; no reliable D call. Germline V gene lookup returns CDR1 SGHVS and CDR2 FQNEAQ. V was trimmed by 5 bases and J by 3 bases, leaving 10 bases between them. The CDR3 has 14 amino acids. CDR3 in DNA: TGTGCCAGCAGCCCGCCGACACACACCGGGGAGCTGTTTTTT. Its protein is CASSPPTHTGELFF.

This clone is medium-sized. The CDR3 protein is CASSFRGPDTQYF. The CDR3 DNA is TGTGCCAGCAGTTTTAGAGGGCCAGATACGCAGTATTTT. The chain employs TRBV12-3 or TRBV12-4 and TRBJ2-3; tentatively, D is TRBD2 (5 bases). The CDR3 has 13 residues. V was pared by 3 bases and J by 4 bases, with 8 bases between.

This chain uses TRBV4-1 with TRBJ2-1; no reliable D call. Trimming removed 2 bases from V and 0 bases from J, with 8 bases in between. CDR3 length equals 15 residues. Germline V CDR1 and CDR2: MGHRA, YSYEKL. This chain's CDR3 is CASSQLHDSYNEQFF. The CDR3 DNA reads as TGCGCCAGCAGCCAATTACATGACTCCTACAATGAGCAGTTCTTC.

The chain links TRBV5-1 to TRBJ2-7; 8 bases agree with TRBD1. The germline V gene has CDR1 SGHRS and CDR2 YFSETQ. Trimming at V came to 1 base and at J to 6 bases, leaving 9 bases not matched to a gene. The CDR3 has 15 residues. CDR3 sequence (DNA): TGCGCCAGCAGCTTGATCGGCAGGGGGCGTGCCGAGCAGTACTTC. Protein product: CASSLIGRGRAEQYF. The variable domain in full, with the rest retrieved from reference TRBV5-1 and TRBJ2-7, is KAGVTQTPRYLIKTRGQQVTLSCSPISGHRSVSWYQQTPGQGLQFLFEYFSETQRNKGNFPGRFSGRQFSNSRSEMNVSTLELGDSALYLCASSLIGRGRAEQYFGPGTRLTVT.

The chain uses TRBV25-1 and TRBJ1-1; TRBD1 is a possible D gene (5 bases). V dropped 8 bases and J dropped 6 bases, with 10 bases sitting between them. The germline V gene encodes CDR1 MGHDK and CDR2 SYGVNS. This CDR3 spans 11 amino acids. This CDR3 is CASRQGPEAFF. CDR3 in DNA: TGTGCCAGCCGTCAGGGCCCTGAAGCTTTCTTT.

This rearrangement joins TRBV18 to TRBJ1-3, with D possibly being TRBD1 (5 bases). CDR3 length: 16 residues. Trimming cost V 0 bases and J 0 bases, with 9 bases left between them. Germline-derived CDR1 and CDR2 are KGHSH and LQKENI. CDR3 protein: CASSPPTDTSGNTIYF. DNA of the CDR3: TGTGCCAGCTCACCACCGACAGACACCTCTGGAAACACCATATATTTT.

The chain links TRBV6-5 to TRBJ1-1; no reliable D call. CDR1 is MNHEY and CDR2 is SVGAGI in the germline V gene. Deletions cut 5 bases from V and 1 base from J, with 14 bases between. This CDR3 is 15 amino acids long. The DNA for the CDR3 is TGTGCCAGCAGTCCCCTGCATTCCGGGAACACTGAAGCTTTCTTT. Translated, it gives CASSPLHSGNTEAFF.

The CDR3 reads CASSGRAGAYEQYF. DNA of the CDR3: TGCGCCAGCAGCGGGCGAGCGGGAGCTTACGAGCAGTACTTC. The chain couples TRBV5-1 to TRBJ2-7, with 8 bases fitting TRBD2. Germline assignment: CDR1 SGHRS and CDR2 YFSETQ. V gave up 4 bases and J gave up 4 bases; unmatched junction bases: 7. The CDR3 has 14 amino acids.

This sequence joins TRBV5-1 and TRBJ2-7; D ambiguous. This CDR3 is 16 amino acids long. V was cut by 4 bases and J by 2 bases, with 19 bases left in between. CDR1 and CDR2 (germline): SGHRS, YFSETQ. CDR3 in DNA: TGCGCCAGCAGCAGACGCCAACAGCCTACCACCTACGAGCAGTACTTC. Its translation: CASSRRQQPTTYEQYF.

The genes are TRBV9 and TRBJ2-7, with D unresolved. The V gene's germline CDR1 is SGDLS and CDR2 YYNGEE. The length of the CDR3 is 14 residues. Deletions cut 0 bases from V and 4 bases from J, with 11 bases between. The CDR3 loop reads CASSVGQVGYEQYF. As DNA, the CDR3 is TGTGCCAGCAGCGTAGGTCAGGTCGGTTACGAGCAGTACTTC.

The chain has TRBV5-1 and TRBJ2-2, with D possibly TRBD2 on 6 matching bases. This CDR3 spans 16 amino acids. Germline CDR1 and CDR2: SGHRS and YFSETQ. V lost 5 bases and J 5 bases, leaving 19 bases between the germline ends. The CDR3 coding sequence is TGCGCCAGCAGTCCGTTTGGGGGAGGAGAAACCGGGGAGCTGTTTTTT. Encoded protein: CASSPFGGGETGELFF.

Concerning this clone itself: Different DNA sequences within this sample yield the same CDR3. J is TRBJ2-1 and V is TRBV5-1; TRBD2 is a possible D gene (5 bases). The CDR3 loop spans 15 amino acids. Trimming took off 1 base at V and 0 bases at J, with 8 bases between the two ends. Germline V gene data show CDR1 as SGHRS and CDR2 as YFSETQ. The CDR3: CASSLTGSSYNEQFF. CDR3 DNA sequence: TGCGCCAGCAGCTTGACGGGAAGCTCCTACAATGAGCAGTTCTTC.